This TCR beta chain was obtained from a study of neurological immune-mediated disorders. The CDR3 loop spans 12 amino acids. Germline assignment: CDR1 SGHRS and CDR2 YFSETQ. V gave up 1 base and J gave up 4 bases, with 5 bases separating them. Study conclusions and caveats: HTLV-1-associated myelopathy showed the most TCR clonal expansion; multiple sclerosis the least, below healthy controls.

The table lists this clonotype with many counts. The antigen is not known. As for the cDNA, it was generated by 5'RACE with 10-nucleotide random UMIs. Sequencing runs each yielded over 160 million TCR-beta sequences from 15-18 subjects. MiXCR was run by TCRdb on the 5' RACE reads, yielding one entry per CDR3 protein. The sample has approximately 38,000 distinct CDR3 sequences; 9.5% to 13% are singletons. Libraries from sorted cells each used some 1 million CD4+ or CD8+ T cells. This clonotype was sampled from a woman aged 25 to 39 with HTLV-1-associated myelopathy (HAM/TSP). The sequencing sample was made of CD4+ T cells from blood. The V call is TRBV5-1, the J call TRBJ1-1; D gene uncertain. CDR3 DNA: TGCGCCAGCAGCTTGCCCAGCACTGAAGCTTTCTTT. Translating gives CASSLPSTEAFF.